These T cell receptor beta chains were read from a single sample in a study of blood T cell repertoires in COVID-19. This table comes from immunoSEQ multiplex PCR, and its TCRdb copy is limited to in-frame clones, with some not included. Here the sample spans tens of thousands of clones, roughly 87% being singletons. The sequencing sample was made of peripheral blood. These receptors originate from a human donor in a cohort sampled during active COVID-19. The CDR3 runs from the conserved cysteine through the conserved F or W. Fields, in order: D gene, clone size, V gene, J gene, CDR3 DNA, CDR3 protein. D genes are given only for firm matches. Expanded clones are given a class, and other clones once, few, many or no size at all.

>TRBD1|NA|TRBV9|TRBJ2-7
TGTGCCAGCAGTCTGTCGGGACAGGGGTCCCACGAGCAGTACTTC
CASSLSGQGSHEQYF
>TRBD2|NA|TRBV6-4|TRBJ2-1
TGTGCCAGCAGTTCGACTAGCGACGATGAGCAGTTCTTC
CASSSTSDDEQFF
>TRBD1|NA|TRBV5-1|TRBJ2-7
TGCGCCAGCAGCTTGGGATGGACAGGGAATGACTACGAGCAGTACTTC
CASSLGWTGNDYEQYF
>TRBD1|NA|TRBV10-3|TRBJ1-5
TGTGCCATCAGGGGGGGACAGGGGTCAGCCCAGCATTTT
CAIRGGQGSAQHF
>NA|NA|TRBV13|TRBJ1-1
TGTGCCAGCAGCCCGAGGGCCACGAACACTGAAGCTTTCTTT
CASSPRATNTEAFF
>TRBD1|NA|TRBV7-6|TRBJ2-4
TGTGCCAGCAGCCTCTTAGTTGGGACAGGGGGGGCCAAAAACATTCAGTACTTC
CASSLLVGTGGAKNIQYF
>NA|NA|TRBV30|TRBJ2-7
TGTGCCTGGAGTGTACTGGAGACAGGCTACGAGCAGTACTTC
CAWSVLETGYEQYF
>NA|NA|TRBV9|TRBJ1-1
TGTGCCAGCAGCAAGGCGGGTTTTACTGAAGCTTTCTTT
CASSKAGFTEAFF
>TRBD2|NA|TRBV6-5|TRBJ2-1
TGTGCCAGCAGTTCCCGAGAGGCGGGGGTCTTTAATGAGCAGTTCTTC
CASSSREAGVFNEQFF
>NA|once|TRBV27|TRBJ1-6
TGTGCCAGCAGCCGAAAGGGGGTTTCGTCCTATAATTCACCCCTCCACTTT
CASSRKGVSSYNSPLHF
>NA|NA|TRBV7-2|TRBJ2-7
TGTGCCAGCAGCAGAGACCGGGTTTTAGACTACGAGCAGTACTTC
CASSRDRVLDYEQYF
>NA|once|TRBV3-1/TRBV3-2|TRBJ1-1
TGTGCCAGCAGCATTAGGGGCACCGATCTAGCTTTCTTT
CASSIRGTDLAFF
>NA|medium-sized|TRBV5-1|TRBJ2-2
TGCGCCACCGCTAGCAGGGGGGCCCCCGTCCGGGAGCTGTTTTTT
CATASRGAPVRELFF
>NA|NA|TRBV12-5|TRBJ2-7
TGTGCTAGTGGTCAGGACAGATTCGAGCAGTACTTC
CASGQDRFEQYF
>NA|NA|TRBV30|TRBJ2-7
TGTGCCTGGAGTAAACGGTCGATCCCCGGTTACGAGCAGTACTTC
CAWSKRSIPGYEQYF
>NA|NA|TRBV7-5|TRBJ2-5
TGTGCCAGAAGCTTAGTGACCCCTGGCGGGACCCAGTACTTC
CARSLVTPGGTQYF
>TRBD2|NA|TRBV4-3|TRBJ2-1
TGCGCCAGCAGCCAAGCCCTGGGGGGGTCCTACAATGAGCAGTTCTTC
CASSQALGGSYNEQFF
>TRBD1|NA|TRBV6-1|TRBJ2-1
TGTGCCAGCAGTGAAGGGTGGGCCGGGACAGACGGGTACAATGAGCAGTTCTTC
CASSEGWAGTDGYNEQFF
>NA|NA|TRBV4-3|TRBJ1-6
TGCGCCAGCAGCCAACACAGTGAGAATAATTCACCCCTCCACTTT
CASSQHSENNSPLHF
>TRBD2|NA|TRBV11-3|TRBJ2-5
TGTGCCAGCCGGGCGGGAGGCCAAGAGACCCAGTACTTC
CASRAGGQETQYF
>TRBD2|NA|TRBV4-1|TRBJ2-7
TGCGCCAGCAGCCTGGGTATGCGAGCGGGGGGTTACGAGCAGTACTTC
CASSLGMRAGGYEQYF
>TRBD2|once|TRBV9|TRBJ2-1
TGTGCCAGCAGACCTGGGGGGGGTCTAGCGGGTAATGAGCAGTTCTTC
CASRPGGGLAGNEQFF
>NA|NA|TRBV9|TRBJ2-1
TGTGCCAGCAGCCCACAGGGTTCCTACAATGAGCAGTTCTTC
CASSPQGSYNEQFF
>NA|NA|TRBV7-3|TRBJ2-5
TGTGCCAGCAGCCCTTGGATAGACTTTCAAGAGACCCAGTACTTC
CASSPWIDFQETQYF
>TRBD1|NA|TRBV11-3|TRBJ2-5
TGTGCCAGCAGCTTGGGGAAACAGGGGAAAGAGACCCAGTACTTC
CASSLGKQGKETQYF
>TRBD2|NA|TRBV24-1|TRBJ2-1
TGTGCCACCAGTCGGGGGGGGAACAATGAGCAGTTCTTC
CATSRGGNNEQFF
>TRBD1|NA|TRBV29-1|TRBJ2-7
TGCAGCATAGCCAGGAACGTACAGGGGCCCTCCTACGAGCAGTACTTC
CSIARNVQGPSYEQYF
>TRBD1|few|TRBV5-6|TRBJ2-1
TGTGCCAGCAGCTTAGGGACAGTTGCCTACAATGAGCAGTTCTTC
CASSLGTVAYNEQFF
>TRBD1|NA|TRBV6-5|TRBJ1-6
TGTGCCAGCAGCCGGGACAGTGATAATAATTCACCCCTCCACTTT
CASSRDSDNNSPLHF
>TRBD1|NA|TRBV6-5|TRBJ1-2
TGTGCCAGCACCAGAAAGGGGACAGGAGACTATGGCTACACCTTC
CASTRKGTGDYGYTF
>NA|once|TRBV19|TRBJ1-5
TGTGCCAGTAGTTGGGGGGGGCAGGGCAATCAGCCCCAGCATTTT
CASSWGGQGNQPQHF
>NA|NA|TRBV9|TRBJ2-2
TGTGCCAGCAGCGTACCCGTAGCCCCCGTGAACACCGGGGAGCTGTTTTTT
CASSVPVAPVNTGELFF
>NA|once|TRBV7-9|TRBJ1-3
TGTGCCAGCAACCAAGGGGGGGGGTCCTCTGGAAACACCATATATTTT
CASNQGGGSSGNTIYF
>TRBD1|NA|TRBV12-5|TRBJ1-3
TGTGCTAGTGGTACCGGACAGGGGCTGCCTGGAAACACCATATATTTT
CASGTGQGLPGNTIYF
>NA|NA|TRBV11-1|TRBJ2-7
TGTGCCAGCAGCTTAGCGTTCGGCACTACCTACGAGCAGTACTTC
CASSLAFGTTYEQYF
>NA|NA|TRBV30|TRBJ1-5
TGTGCCTGGAGCTACCGCGGGAGGGGACATCAGCCCCAGCATTTT
CAWSYRGRGHQPQHF
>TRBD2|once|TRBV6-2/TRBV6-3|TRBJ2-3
TGTGCCAGCAGTTACCGGACTAGCGGGGATACGCAGTATTTT
CASSYRTSGDTQYF
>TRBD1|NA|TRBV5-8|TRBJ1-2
TGTGCCAGCAGCTCCGGGACAGGGGCAGGTGGCTACACCTTC
CASSSGTGAGGYTF
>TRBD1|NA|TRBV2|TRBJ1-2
TGTGCCAGCAGTGCAATACAGGGGGCGAAGGGCTACACCTTC
CASSAIQGAKGYTF
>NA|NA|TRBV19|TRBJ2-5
TGTGCCAGTAGCCCGAGGGCGGGGTCCCAAGAGACCCAGTACTTC
CASSPRAGSQETQYF
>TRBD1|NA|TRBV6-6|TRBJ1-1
TGTGCCAGCAGTTTAGGACAGGGGACGACTAACACTGAAGCTTTCTTT
CASSLGQGTTNTEAFF
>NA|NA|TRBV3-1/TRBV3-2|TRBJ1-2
TGTGCCAGCAGCCAAGATGACGGGGAAGCTAACTATGGCTACACCTTC
CASSQDDGEANYGYTF
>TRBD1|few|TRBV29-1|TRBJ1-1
TGCAGCGGGGGGACAGTGAGGACTGAAGCTTTCTTT
CSGGTVRTEAFF
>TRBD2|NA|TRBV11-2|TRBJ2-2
TGTGCCAGCAGCCGGGGACTAGCGGGGGGAACCGGGGAGCTGTTTTTT
CASSRGLAGGTGELFF
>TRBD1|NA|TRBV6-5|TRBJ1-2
TGTGCCAGCAGTTCCCCCGGAGGGGGCCTTTGGGTCTACACCTTC
CASSSPGGGLWVYTF
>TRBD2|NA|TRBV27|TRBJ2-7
TGTGCCAGCAGTGAACTAGCGTCTCCCGAGCAGTACTTC
CASSELASPEQYF
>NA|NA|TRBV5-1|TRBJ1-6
TGCGCCAGCTCCTCGGGAGGGTTCGACAATTCACCCCTCCACTTT
CASSSGGFDNSPLHF
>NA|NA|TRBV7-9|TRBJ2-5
TGTGCCAGCGGCCCAGAGCGGGTATGGTACTTC
CASGPERVWYF
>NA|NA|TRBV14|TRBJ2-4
TGTGCCAGCAGCCAAGGAGGGTGGGCCATTCAGTACTTC
CASSQGGWAIQYF